This T cell receptor beta chain derives from a study of Graves' ophthalmopathy and Graves' hyperthyroidism. Findings of the study overall: A classifier, a 13-signature model, separated ophthalmopathy from stable hyperthyroidism with about 87% sensitivity and 75% to 82% specificity.

Ophthalmopathy-affected donors exhibited moderate-to-severe activity, CAS ≥3, NOSPECS ≥4, and duration under 3 months. Exclusion applied to patients with other autoimmune diseases, uncontrolled infections, pregnancy or lactation. Points on this clonotype: Its specificity is not known. A much bigger clone sits one base away, suggesting this may be a read error.

The J segment lost 4 bases and the V segment lost 5 bases, leaving 8 bases of the junction unmatched. There are 14 residues in the CDR3. Germline V gene lookup returns CDR1 SGHVS and CDR2 FQNEAQ. Transcripts of RNA were the source for amplifying TCR beta CDR3 regions. First-round RT-PCR employed HTBI primers, with a second-round multiplex PCR after it. Using its own MiXCR run on the multiplex PCR reads, TCRdb lists one record per CDR3 protein. The sample holds 600,000 to 700,000 distinct CDR3 sequences, just over 40% seen once. The J gene is TRBJ2-7, the V gene TRBV7-8; 7 bases line up with TRBD1. The sequence was collected from an adult man with Graves' ophthalmopathy. The material sequenced was peripheral blood. The CDR3 here is CASSRDRDLYEQYF. CDR3 nucleotides: TGTGCCAGCAGCCGCGACAGGGATCTTTACGAGCAGTACTTC.